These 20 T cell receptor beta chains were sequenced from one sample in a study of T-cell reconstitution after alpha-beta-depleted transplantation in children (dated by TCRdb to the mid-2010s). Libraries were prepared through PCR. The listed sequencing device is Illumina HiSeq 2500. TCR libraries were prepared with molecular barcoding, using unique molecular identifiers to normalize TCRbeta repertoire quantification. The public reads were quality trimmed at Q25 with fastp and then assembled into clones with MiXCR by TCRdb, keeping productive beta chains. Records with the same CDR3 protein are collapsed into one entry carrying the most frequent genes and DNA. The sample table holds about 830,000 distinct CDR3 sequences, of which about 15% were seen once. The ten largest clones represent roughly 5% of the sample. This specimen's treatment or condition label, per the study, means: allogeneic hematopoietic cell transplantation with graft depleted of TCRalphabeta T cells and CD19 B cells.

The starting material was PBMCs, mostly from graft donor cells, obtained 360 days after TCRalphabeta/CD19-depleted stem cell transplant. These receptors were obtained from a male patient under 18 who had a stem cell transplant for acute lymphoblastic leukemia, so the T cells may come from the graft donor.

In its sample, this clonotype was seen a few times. This CDR3 reads CASSQQGWNTGELFF. As DNA, the CDR3 is TGTGCCAGCAGCCAACAGGGTTGGAACACCGGGGAGCTGTTTTTT. This chain connects TRBV12-3 or TRBV12-4 to TRBJ2-2; D is possibly TRBD1 (6 bases). Trimming stripped 6 bases from V and 1 base from J, with 12 bases between. This CDR3 region has 15 residues.

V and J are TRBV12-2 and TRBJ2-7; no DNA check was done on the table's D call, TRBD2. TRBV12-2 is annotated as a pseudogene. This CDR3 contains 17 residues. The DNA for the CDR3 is TGTGCAAGTCGCTTAGTGCAGCGGGAGAGGGGATCCCACGAGCAGTACTTC. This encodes CASRLVQRERGSHEQYF.

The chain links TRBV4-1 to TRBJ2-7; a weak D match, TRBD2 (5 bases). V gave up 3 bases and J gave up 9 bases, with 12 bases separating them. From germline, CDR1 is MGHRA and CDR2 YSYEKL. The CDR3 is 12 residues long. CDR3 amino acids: CASSQEGLTQYF. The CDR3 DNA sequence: TGCGCCAGCAGCCAGGAAGGACTTACGCAGTACTTC.

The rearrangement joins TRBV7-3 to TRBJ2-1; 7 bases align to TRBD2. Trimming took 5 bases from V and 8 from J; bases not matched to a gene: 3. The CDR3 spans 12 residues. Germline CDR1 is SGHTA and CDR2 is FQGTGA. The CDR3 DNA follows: TGTGCCAGCAGCCCAGGACTAGATGAGCAGTTCTTC. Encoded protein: CASSPGLDEQFF.

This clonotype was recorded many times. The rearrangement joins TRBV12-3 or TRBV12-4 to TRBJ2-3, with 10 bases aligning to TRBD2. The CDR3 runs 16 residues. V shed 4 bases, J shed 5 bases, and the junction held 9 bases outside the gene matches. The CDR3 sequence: CASSSGLAAWGDTQYF. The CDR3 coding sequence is TGTGCCAGCAGTTCCGGACTAGCGGCGTGGGGAGATACGCAGTATTTT.

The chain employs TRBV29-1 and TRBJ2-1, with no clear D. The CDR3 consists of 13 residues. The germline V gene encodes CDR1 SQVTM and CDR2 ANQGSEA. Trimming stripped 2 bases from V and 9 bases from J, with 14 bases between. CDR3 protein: CSVEPRHSGEQFF. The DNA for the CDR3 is TGCAGCGTTGAACCTCGACACTCCGGTGAGCAGTTCTTC.

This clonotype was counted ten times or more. CDR3 in amino acids: CATNQDGIQNEQFF. The CDR3 DNA sequence: TGTGCCACCAACCAGGACGGCATCCAAAATGAGCAGTTCTTC. V is TRBV24-1 and J is TRBJ2-1, with D unclear. Germline CDR1 reads KGHDR; CDR2 reads SFDVKD. V was shortened by 8 bases and J by 7 bases, with 17 bases between the two germline ends. The CDR3 extends over 14 amino acids.

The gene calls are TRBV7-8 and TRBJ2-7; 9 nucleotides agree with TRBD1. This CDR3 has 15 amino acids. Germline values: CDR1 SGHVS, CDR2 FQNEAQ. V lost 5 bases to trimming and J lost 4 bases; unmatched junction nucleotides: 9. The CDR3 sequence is CASSHQGTGKYEQYF. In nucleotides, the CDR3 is TGTGCCAGCAGCCATCAGGGGACAGGGAAGTACGAGCAGTACTTC.

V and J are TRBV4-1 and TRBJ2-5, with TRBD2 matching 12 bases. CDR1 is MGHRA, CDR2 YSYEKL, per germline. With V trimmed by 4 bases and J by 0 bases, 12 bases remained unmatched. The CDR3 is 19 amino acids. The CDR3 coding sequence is TGCGCCAGCAGCCTCCTACCAGGACTAGCGGGGCTGTACCAAGAGACCCAGTACTTC. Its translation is CASSLLPGLAGLYQETQYF.

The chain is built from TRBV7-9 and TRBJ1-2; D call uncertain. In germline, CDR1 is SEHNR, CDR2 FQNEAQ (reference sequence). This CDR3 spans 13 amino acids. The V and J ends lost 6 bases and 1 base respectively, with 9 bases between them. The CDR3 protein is CASRPEDNYGYTF. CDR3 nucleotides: TGTGCCAGCAGGCCCGAAGATAACTATGGCTACACCTTC.

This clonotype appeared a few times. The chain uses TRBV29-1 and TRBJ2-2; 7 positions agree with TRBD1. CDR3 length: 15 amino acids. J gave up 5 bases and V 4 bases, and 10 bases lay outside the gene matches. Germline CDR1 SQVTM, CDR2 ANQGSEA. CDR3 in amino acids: CSVGRQGSVTGELFF. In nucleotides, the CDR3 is TGCAGCGTTGGCCGACAGGGATCGGTGACCGGGGAGCTGTTTTTT.

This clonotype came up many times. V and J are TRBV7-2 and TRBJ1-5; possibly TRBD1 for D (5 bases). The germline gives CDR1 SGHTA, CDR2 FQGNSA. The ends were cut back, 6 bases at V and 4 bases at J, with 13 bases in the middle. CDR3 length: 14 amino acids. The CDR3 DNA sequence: TGTGCCAGCAGACCCGGGACTCCTAATCAGCCCCAGCATTTT. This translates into CASRPGTPNQPQHF.

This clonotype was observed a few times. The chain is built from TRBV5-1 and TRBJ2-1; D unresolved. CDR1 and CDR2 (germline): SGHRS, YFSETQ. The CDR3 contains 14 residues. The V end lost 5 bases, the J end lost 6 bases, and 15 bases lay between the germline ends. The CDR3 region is CASRSRNLGNEQFF. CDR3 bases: TGCGCCAGCAGGTCTAGAAACCTTGGCAATGAGCAGTTCTTC.

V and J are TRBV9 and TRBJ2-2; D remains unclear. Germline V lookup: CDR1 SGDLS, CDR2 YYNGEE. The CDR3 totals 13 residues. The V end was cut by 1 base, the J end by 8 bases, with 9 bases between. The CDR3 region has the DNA TGTGCCAGCAGCGTACTTTCCGGGGGGGAGCTGTTTTTT. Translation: CASSVLSGGELFF.

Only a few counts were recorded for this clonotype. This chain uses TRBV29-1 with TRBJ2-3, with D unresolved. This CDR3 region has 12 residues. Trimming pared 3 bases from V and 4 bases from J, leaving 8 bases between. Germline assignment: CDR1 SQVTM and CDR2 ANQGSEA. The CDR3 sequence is CSVERLADTQYF. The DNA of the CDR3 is TGCAGCGTTGAGAGGCTAGCAGATACGCAGTATTTT.

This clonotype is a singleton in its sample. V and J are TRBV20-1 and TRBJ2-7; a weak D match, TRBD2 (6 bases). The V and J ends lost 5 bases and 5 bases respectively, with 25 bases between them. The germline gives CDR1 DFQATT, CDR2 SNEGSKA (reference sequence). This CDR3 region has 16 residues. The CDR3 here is CSAGGSRVRGRHEQYF. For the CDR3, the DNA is TGCAGTGCTGGAGGCAGTAGGGTTCGGGGGAGACACGAGCAGTACTTC.

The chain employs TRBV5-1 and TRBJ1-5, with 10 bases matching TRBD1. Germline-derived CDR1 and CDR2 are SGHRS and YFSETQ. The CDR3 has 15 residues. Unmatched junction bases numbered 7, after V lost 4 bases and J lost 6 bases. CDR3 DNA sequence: TGCGCCAGCAGCGTGACAGGGGGCGCCGGTCAGCCCCAGCATTTT. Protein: CASSVTGGAGQPQHF.

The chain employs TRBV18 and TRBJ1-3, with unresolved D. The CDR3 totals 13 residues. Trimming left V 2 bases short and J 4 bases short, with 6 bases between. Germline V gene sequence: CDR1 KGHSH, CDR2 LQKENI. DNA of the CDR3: TGTGCCAGCTCACCAAACGAGGGAAACACCATATATTTT. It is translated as CASSPNEGNTIYF. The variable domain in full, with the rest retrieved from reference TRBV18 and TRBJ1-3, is NAGVMQNPRHLVRRRGQEARLRCSPMKGHSHVYWYRQLPEEGLKFMVYLQKENIIDESGMPKERFSAEFPKEGPSILRIQQVVRGDSAAYFCASSPNEGNTIYFGEGSWLTVV.

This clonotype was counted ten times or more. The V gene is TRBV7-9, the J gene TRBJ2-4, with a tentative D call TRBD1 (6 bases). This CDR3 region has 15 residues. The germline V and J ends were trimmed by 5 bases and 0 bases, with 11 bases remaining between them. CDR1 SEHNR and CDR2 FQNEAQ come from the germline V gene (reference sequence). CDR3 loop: CASSPRGLAKNIQYF. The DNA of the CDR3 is TGTGCCAGCAGCCCCAGGGGCCTAGCCAAAAACATTCAGTACTTC.

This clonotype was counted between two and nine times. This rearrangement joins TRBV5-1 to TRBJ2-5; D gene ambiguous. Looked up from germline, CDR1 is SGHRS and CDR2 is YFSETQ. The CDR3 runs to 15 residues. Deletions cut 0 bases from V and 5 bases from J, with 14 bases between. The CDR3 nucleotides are TGCGCCAGCAGCTTGGGGCCGTCGGAGATGGAGACCCAGTACTTC. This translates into CASSLGPSEMETQYF.